This is a list of T cell receptor beta chains from one sample in a study of blood T cell repertoires in COVID-19. Sequenced by immunoSEQ multiplex PCR; TCRdb stores in-frame clones only, minus some. Of around 260,000 clones in the sample, about 85% were seen once. The sequencing sample was made of peripheral blood. The source of these receptors is a human donor with COVID-19, enrolled during active disease. The donor label of this sample is uncertain. Both conserved end residues are part of each CDR3. The order of the fields is D gene, V gene, clone size, J gene, CDR3 protein, CDR3 DNA. The D gene is left open where the match is weak. Size is omitted from some rows. Given values are once, few, many or a class for expanded clones.

TRBD2,TRBV13,-,TRBJ2-2,CASSSDGTSGLNTGELFF,TGTGCCAGCAGCTCAGACGGGACTAGCGGGTTGAACACCGGGGAGCTGTTTTTT
TRBD1,TRBV7-2,-,TRBJ2-1,CASSLGGTGVSNEQFF,TGTGCCAGCAGCTTAGGCGGGACAGGGGTCTCAAATGAGCAGTTCTTC
TRBD1,TRBV7-9,-,TRBJ1-1,CASSTTRTGGWAEAFF,TGTGCCAGCAGCACCACTAGGACAGGGGGATGGGCTGAAGCTTTCTTT
TRBD1,TRBV28,-,TRBJ2-1,CASSPPGTGRYEQFF,TGTGCCAGCAGTCCCCCCGGGACAGGGCGGTATGAGCAGTTCTTC
-,TRBV6-1,-,TRBJ2-2,CASSEARGAGELFF,TGTGCCAGCAGTGAAGCGCGGGGCGCCGGGGAGCTGTTTTTT
-,TRBV3-1/TRBV3-2,-,TRBJ1-6,CASSPGQYNSPLHF,TGTGCCAGCAGCCCCGGACAGTACAATTCACCCCTCCACTTT
-,TRBV19,-,TRBJ1-4,CASNFQGPEEKLFF,TGTGCCAGTAACTTCCAGGGTCCGGAGGAAAAACTGTTTTTT
-,TRBV28,-,TRBJ1-4,CASAGASTNEKLFF,TGTGCCAGCGCGGGGGCTTCGACTAATGAAAAACTGTTTTTT
-,TRBV11-2,-,TRBJ2-1,CASSFGPGVYNEQFF,TGTGCCAGCAGCTTTGGACCGGGGGTATACAATGAGCAGTTCTTC
-,TRBV30,-,TRBJ2-5,CAWTVSQETQYF,TGTGCCTGGACGGTTAGCCAAGAGACCCAGTACTTC
-,TRBV28,-,TRBJ2-3,CASSLGQTDTQYF,TGTGCCAGCAGTTTAGGACAAACAGATACGCAGTATTTT
-,TRBV5-1,-,TRBJ2-3,CASSLQGIGTDTQYF,TGCGCCAGCAGCCTTCAGGGGATCGGCACAGATACGCAGTATTTT
-,TRBV4-3,-,TRBJ2-5,CASSQTTGSVETQYF,TGCGCCAGCAGCCAAACTACAGGGAGTGTGGAGACCCAGTACTTC
-,TRBV5-1,-,TRBJ1-1,CASSLYQGTEAFF,TGCGCCAGCAGCTTGTACCAGGGAACTGAAGCTTTCTTT
TRBD2,TRBV15,-,TRBJ2-1,CATSRERDYYNEQFF,TGTGCCACCAGCAGAGAACGGGACTACTACAATGAGCAGTTCTTC
-,TRBV28,-,TRBJ1-6,CASTGGYNSPLHF,TGTGCCAGCACCGGGGGGTATAATTCACCCCTCCACTTT
TRBD1,TRBV7-8,-,TRBJ2-3,CASSWGTGISDTQYF,TGTGCCAGCAGCTGGGGGACAGGGATTTCAGATACGCAGTATTTT
-,TRBV5-1,-,TRBJ2-5,CASSLIRSQETQYF,TGCGCCAGCAGTCTAATTCGATCCCAAGAGACCCAGTACTTC
TRBD1,TRBV28,once,TRBJ1-3,CASSLGAGTGGGNTIYF,TGTGCCAGCAGTTTGGGAGCCGGGACAGGGGGAGGAAACACCATATATTTT
TRBD2,TRBV30,-,TRBJ2-1,CAWSGTSGSNEQFF,TGTGCCTGGTCCGGGACTAGCGGGAGTAATGAGCAGTTCTTC
-,TRBV19,-,TRBJ1-1,CASSPFLKRYTEAFF,TGTGCCAGTAGCCCTTTTTTGAAGAGATACACTGAAGCTTTCTTT
-,TRBV11-2,few,TRBJ2-1,CASSLRSNEQFF,TGTGCCAGCAGCTTACGGTCGAATGAGCAGTTCTTC
TRBD2,TRBV10-1,-,TRBJ2-1,CASSSTGGSQFF,TGCGCCAGCAGTTCCACGGGCGGGAGCCAGTTCTTC
-,TRBV7-9,-,TRBJ2-1,CASSLSLGLLYNEQFF,TGTGCCAGCAGCTTGAGCTTGGGACTCCTCTACAATGAGCAGTTCTTC
-,TRBV3-1/TRBV3-2,-,TRBJ2-6,CASSPGWGGAASSGANVLTF,TGTGCCAGCAGCCCCGGGTGGGGGGGCGCCGCATCCTCTGGGGCCAACGTCCTGACTTTC
TRBD1,TRBV14,once,TRBJ1-4,CASSPPMGTGNEKLFF,TGTGCCAGCAGCCCGCCTATGGGGACAGGGAATGAAAAACTGTTTTTT
-,TRBV11-2,-,TRBJ2-1,CASSRDYFTSGDNEQFF,TGTGCCAGCAGCCGCGATTACTTCACTTCCGGGGACAATGAGCAGTTCTTC
TRBD1,TRBV24-1,-,TRBJ2-2,CATSDSDRGSTGELFF,TGTGCCACCAGTGATTCGGACAGGGGAAGTACCGGGGAGCTGTTTTTT
TRBD1,TRBV19,-,TRBJ2-2,CASRGQGVPGELFF,TGTGCCAGTAGAGGACAGGGGGTGCCCGGGGAGCTGTTTTTT
-,TRBV2,-,TRBJ1-1,CASSVGENTEAFF,TGTGCCAGCAGTGTAGGGGAGAACACTGAAGCTTTCTTT
TRBD2,TRBV19,-,TRBJ2-3,CASSIVPSGSLGTQYF,TGTGCCAGTAGTATAGTTCCTAGCGGGTCCCTGGGGACGCAGTATTTT
TRBD1,TRBV6-4,-,TRBJ2-5,CASSDSDRGTEETQYF,TGTGCCAGCAGTGACTCCGACAGGGGAACGGAAGAGACCCAGTACTTC
-,TRBV27,-,TRBJ2-3,CASSLSGSSPGTQYF,TGTGCCAGCAGTTTATCCGGGTCAAGCCCCGGTACGCAGTATTTT
-,TRBV30,-,TRBJ1-5,CAWSVLGGFDQPQHF,TGTGCCTGGAGTGTCCTAGGCGGTTTCGATCAGCCCCAGCATTTT
-,TRBV28,-,TRBJ2-2,CASSPPGLLGGELFF,TGTGCCAGCAGTCCCCCGGGACTCCTCGGCGGGGAGCTGTTTTTT
-,TRBV3-1/TRBV3-2,-,TRBJ2-2,CASSQGLGDRAGELFF,TGTGCCAGCAGCCAAGGCCTAGGGGATCGGGCCGGGGAGCTGTTTTTT
-,TRBV6-2/TRBV6-3,once,TRBJ1-5,CASSQGTSGGLSQHF,TGTGCCAGCAGCCAAGGGACAAGCGGGGGACTTTCCCAGCATTTT
-,TRBV2,-,TRBJ2-3,CASSESSSPSPDTQYF,TGTGCCAGCAGTGAATCTTCTAGTCCGAGCCCAGATACGCAGTATTTT
TRBD1,TRBV6-1,-,TRBJ1-5,CASSDPTGGSGISNQPQHF,TGTGCCAGCAGTGACCCGACAGGGGGCAGTGGAATAAGCAATCAGCCCCAGCATTTT
TRBD1,TRBV15,-,TRBJ1-4,CATSAQWGQNEKLFF,TGTGCCACCAGCGCCCAATGGGGACAGAATGAAAAACTGTTTTTT
-,TRBV6-1,once,TRBJ2-7,CASSEVRGSEQYF,TGTGCCAGCAGTGAGGTGAGGGGGTCCGAGCAGTACTTC
TRBD1,TRBV30,-,TRBJ2-7,CAWTHTGGYEQYF,TGTGCCTGGACCCACACAGGGGGGTACGAGCAGTACTTC
TRBD1,TRBV28,-,TRBJ1-4,CASTVDRGQNNEKLFF,TGTGCCAGCACTGTAGACAGGGGGCAGAATAATGAAAAACTGTTTTTT
-,TRBV27,-,TRBJ1-3,CASSPSRVSGNTIYF,TGTGCCAGCAGTCCCTCACGGGTTTCTGGAAACACCATATATTTT
TRBD2,TRBV7-2,once,TRBJ2-5,CASSAASGRRETQYF,TGTGCCAGCAGCGCCGCTAGCGGGAGGAGGGAGACCCAGTACTTC
-,TRBV7-2,few,TRBJ1-2,CASSLVQGQRGYGYTF,TGTGCCAGCAGCCTCGTACAGGGTCAGAGGGGATATGGCTACACCTTC
TRBD2,TRBV5-4,-,TRBJ2-2,CASSKQLAGGTGELFF,TGTGCCAGCAGTAAACAACTAGCGGGAGGGACCGGGGAGCTGTTTTTT
TRBD2,TRBV5-1,-,TRBJ2-1,CASSSGLAGEPPYNEQFF,TGCGCCAGCAGCTCTGGACTAGCGGGAGAACCCCCCTACAATGAGCAGTTCTTC
TRBD2,TRBV4-1,-,TRBJ2-3,CASSQVDGEREAGRSDTQYF,TGCGCCAGCAGCCAAGTGGATGGGGAGCGGGAGGCCGGACGAAGCGATACGCAGTATTTT
TRBD1,TRBV4-1,-,TRBJ1-5,CASSRDRGPQPQHF,TGCGCCAGCAGCCGGGACAGGGGGCCTCAGCCCCAGCATTTT
-,TRBV23-1,-,TRBJ1-5,CASSRRGTHQPQHF,TGCGCCAGCAGTCGTCGGGGAACCCATCAGCCCCAGCATTTT